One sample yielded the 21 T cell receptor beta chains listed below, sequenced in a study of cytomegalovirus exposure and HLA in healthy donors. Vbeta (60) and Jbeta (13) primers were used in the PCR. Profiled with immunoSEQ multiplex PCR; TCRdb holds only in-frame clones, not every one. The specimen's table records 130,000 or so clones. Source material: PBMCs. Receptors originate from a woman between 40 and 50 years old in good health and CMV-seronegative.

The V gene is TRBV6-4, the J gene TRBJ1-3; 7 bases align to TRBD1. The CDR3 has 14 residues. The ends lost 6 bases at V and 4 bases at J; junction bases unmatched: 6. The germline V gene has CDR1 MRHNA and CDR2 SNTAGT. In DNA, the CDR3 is TGTGCCAGCAGACCGGACAGGCTCGGAAACACCATATATTTT. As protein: CASRPDRLGNTIYF.

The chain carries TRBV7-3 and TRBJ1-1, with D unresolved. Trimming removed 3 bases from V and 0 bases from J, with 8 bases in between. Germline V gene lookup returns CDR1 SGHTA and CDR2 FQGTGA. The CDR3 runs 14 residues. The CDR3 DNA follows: TGTGCCAGCAGCTTGAACAGCATGAACACTGAAGCTTTCTTT. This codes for CASSLNSMNTEAFF.

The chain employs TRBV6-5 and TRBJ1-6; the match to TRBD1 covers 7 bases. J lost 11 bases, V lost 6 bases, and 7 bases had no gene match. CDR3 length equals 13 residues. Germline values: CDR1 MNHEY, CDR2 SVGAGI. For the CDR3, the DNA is TGTGCCAGCAGGAGACAGGGAGGAACACCCCTCCACTTT. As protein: CASRRQGGTPLHF.

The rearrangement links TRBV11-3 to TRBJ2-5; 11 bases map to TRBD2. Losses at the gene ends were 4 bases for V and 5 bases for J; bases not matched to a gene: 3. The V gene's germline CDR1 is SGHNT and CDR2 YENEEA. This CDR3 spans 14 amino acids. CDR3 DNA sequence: TGTGCCAGCAGCTATAGCGGGGGGGCTGAGACCCAGTACTTC. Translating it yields CASSYSGGAETQYF.

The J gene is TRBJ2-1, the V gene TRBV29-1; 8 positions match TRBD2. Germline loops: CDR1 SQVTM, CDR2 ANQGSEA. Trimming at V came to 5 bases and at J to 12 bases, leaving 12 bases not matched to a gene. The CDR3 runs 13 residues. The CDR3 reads CSVQGLGPQVQFF. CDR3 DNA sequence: TGCAGCGTTCAGGGACTAGGTCCCCAAGTGCAGTTCTTC.

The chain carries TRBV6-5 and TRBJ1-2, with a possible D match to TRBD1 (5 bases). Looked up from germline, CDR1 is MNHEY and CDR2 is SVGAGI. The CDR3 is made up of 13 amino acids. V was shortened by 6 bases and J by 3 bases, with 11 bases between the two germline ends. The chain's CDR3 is CASRWGEDYGYTF. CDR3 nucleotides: TGTGCCAGCAGGTGGGGCGAAGACTATGGCTACACCTTC.

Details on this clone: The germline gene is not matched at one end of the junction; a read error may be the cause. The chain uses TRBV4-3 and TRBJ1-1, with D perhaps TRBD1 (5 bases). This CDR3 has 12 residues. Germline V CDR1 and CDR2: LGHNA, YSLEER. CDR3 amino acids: CASSQDYNRPLF. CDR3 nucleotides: TGCGCCAGCAGCCAAGATTATAACAGGCCCCTCTTT.

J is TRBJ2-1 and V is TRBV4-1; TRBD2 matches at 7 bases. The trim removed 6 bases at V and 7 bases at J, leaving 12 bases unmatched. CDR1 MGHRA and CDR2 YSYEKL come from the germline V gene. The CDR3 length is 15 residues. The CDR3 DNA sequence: TGCGCCAGCAGGCGCGGGGCGGAGGGAGGGAATGAGCAGTTCTTC. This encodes CASRRGAEGGNEQFF.

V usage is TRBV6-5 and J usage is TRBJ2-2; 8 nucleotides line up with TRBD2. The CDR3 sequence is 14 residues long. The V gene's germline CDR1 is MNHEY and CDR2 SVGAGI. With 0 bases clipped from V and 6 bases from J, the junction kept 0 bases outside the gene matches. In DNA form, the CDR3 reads TGTGCCAGCAGTTACTCGACTAGCGCCGGGGAGCTGTTTTTT. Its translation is CASSYSTSAGELFF.

Here the CDR3 reads CASMGDRKNIQYF. The CDR3 DNA follows: TGTGCCAGTATGGGGGACAGGAAAAACATTCAGTACTTC. The chain joins TRBV19 to TRBJ2-4, with 8 bases lining up with TRBD1. V trimming: 7 bases; J trimming: 4 bases; junction bases outside the gene matches: 3. Germline-derived CDR1 and CDR2 are LNHDA and SQIVND (reference sequence). The CDR3 covers 13 residues.

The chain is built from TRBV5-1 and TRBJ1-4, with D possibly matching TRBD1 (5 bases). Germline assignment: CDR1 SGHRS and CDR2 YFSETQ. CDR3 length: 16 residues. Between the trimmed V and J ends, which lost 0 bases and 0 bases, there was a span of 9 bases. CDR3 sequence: CASSLGQSATNEKLFF. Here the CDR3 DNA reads TGCGCCAGCAGCTTGGGACAGTCTGCAACTAATGAAAAACTGTTTTTT.

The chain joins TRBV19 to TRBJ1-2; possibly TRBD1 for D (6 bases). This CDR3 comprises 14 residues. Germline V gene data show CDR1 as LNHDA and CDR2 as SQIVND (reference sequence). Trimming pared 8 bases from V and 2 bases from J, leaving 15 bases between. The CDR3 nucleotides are TGTGCCAGTCGGACAGCTCAAGGGAACTATGGCTACACCTTC. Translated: CASRTAQGNYGYTF.

The CDR3 nucleotides read TGTGCCAGCAGCGCATTGGGACAGGGGGAGGGAGAGACCCAGTACTTC. Translating it yields CASSALGQGEGETQYF. V and J are TRBV5-6 and TRBJ2-5; 11 bases agree with TRBD1. The V segment lost 4 bases and the J segment 4 bases; nucleotides outside the gene matches: 9. This CDR3 comprises 16 residues. Germline CDR1 reads SGHDT; CDR2 reads YYEEEE.

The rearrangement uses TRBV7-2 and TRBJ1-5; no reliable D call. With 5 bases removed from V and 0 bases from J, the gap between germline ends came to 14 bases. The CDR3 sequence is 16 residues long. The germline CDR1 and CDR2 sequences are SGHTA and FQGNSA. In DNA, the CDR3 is TGTGCCAGCAGCCCAGGTCTCCGGAATAGCAATCAGCCCCAGCATTTT. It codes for CASSPGLRNSNQPQHF.

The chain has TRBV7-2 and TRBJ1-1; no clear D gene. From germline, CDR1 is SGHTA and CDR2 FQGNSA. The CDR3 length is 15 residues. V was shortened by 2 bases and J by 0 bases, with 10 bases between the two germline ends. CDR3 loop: CASSLTSTMNTEAFF. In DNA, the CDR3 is TGTGCCAGCAGCTTAACCTCCACAATGAACACTGAAGCTTTCTTT. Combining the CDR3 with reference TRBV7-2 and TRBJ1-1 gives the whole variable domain GAGVSQSPSNKVTEKGKDVELRCDPISGHTALYWYRQSLGQGLEFLIYFQGNSAPDKSGLPSDRFSAERTGGSVSTLTIQRTQQEDSAVYLCASSLTSTMNTEAFFGQGTRLTVV.

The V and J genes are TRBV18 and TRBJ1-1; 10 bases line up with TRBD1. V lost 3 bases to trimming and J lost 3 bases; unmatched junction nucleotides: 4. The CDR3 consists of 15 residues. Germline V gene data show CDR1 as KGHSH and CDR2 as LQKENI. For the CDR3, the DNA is TGTGCCAGCTCACCCGACAGGGGGCCTGACACTGAAGCTTTCTTT. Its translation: CASSPDRGPDTEAFF.

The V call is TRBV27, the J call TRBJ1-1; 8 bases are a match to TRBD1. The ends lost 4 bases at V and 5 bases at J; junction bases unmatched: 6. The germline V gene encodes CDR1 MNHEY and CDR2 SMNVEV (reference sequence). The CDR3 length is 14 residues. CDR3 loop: CASSSSQGGTEAFF. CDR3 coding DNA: TGTGCCAGCAGTTCTTCACAGGGGGGTACTGAAGCTTTCTTT.

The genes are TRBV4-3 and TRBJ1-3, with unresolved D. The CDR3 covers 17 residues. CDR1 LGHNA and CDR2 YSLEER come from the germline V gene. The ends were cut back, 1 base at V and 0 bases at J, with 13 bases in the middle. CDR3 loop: CASSQGGEGNSGNTIYF. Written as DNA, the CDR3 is TGCGCCAGCAGCCAAGGTGGGGAGGGCAACTCTGGAAACACCATATATTTT.

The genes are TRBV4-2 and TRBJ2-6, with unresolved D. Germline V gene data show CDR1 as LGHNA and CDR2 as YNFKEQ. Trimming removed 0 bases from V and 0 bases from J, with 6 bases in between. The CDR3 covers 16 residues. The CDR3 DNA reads TGTGCCAGCAGCCAAGATGGCCCCTCTGGGGCCAACGTCCTGACTTTC. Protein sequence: CASSQDGPSGANVLTF.

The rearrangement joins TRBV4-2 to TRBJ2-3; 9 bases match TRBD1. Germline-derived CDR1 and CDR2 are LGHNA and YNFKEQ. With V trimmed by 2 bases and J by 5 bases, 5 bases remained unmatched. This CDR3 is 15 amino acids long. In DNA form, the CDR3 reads TGTGCCAGCAGCCAACGGACAGGGGAGGGAGATACGCAGTATTTT. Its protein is CASSQRTGEGDTQYF.

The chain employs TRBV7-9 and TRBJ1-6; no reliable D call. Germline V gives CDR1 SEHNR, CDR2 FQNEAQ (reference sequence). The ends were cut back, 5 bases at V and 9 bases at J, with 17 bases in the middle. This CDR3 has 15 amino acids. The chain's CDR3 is CASSEIGVKGSPLHF. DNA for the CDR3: TGTGCCAGCAGCGAAATCGGAGTTAAAGGTTCACCCCTCCACTTT.